This TCR beta chain was profiled in a study of blood T cell repertoires in COVID-19 (dated by TCRdb to about 2020). With regard to the full study: The collaborator samples originated in the United States, Italy and Spain and spanned the acute and convalescent phases of COVID-19. The prospective study material was composed of cDNA or gDNA derived from T cells, B-cell-depleted T cells, or PBMCs. The dataset comprised deeply sampled blood TCRbeta repertoires from subjects exposed to, actively infected with, or recovered from COVID-19. The repertoires were made available in a free public database intended to serve as a resource for research on the immune response to SARS-CoV-2. Samples were obtained from the ongoing ImmuneRACE study (first 160 participants) and from 1,254 subjects provided by 6 global collaborators. The sample metadata nearly always contained a de-identified subject ID, COVID-19 status, age in years and sex. Where HLA class I and class II types were available, the types were taken from metadata supplied by the sample provider, not from assay-based typing.

General study outcomes and caveats: The amount of clinical and demographic metadata varied by source and participant and was provided uncurated.

Including cysteine and phenylalanine, the CDR3 has 15 amino acids. This entry keeps only the CDR3 DNA: 45 bases, framed from base 1. The germline V gene encodes CDR1 KGHDR and CDR2 SFDVKD. After removal of 3 bases from V and 6 bases from J, the junction retains 7 bases not matched to a gene. In the prospective study, participants were about 18 to 90 years old, resided in about two dozen geographic areas of the United States, and were enrolled through a virtual design. In the prospective study, participants were assigned to cohorts based on the clinical history participants reported in a screening survey and a study questionnaire. Each participant in the prospective study had whole blood, serum and a nasopharyngeal or oropharyngeal swab collected by mobile phlebotomists. Participants in the prospective study had the option to provide additional blood draws and questionnaires over a roughly 2-month period. Before DNA extraction, blood samples from the prospective study were shipped at room temperature or frozen.

TCRbeta CDR3 regions were amplified from genomic DNA using the immunoSEQ Assay, a bias-controlled multiplex PCR. In the source study's methods: Within the assay, amplification of reference gene primers was used to estimate how many nucleated cells each sample contained. To quantify the absolute abundance of each unique TCRbeta CDR3 rearrangement, sequence reads were collapsed and filtered. For each sample, productive Simpson clonality was calculated by taking the square root of Simpson's diversity index across productive rearrangements. The table was pulled from immuneACCESS by TCRdb, which kept in-frame rearrangements only. Such tables lose some clones; where checked, under half of the loss comes from unresolved V genes, and the rest has no known cause. The DNA was the basis for D and trimming; V, J and clone size are from that table. Across this sample there are about 240,000 clones, with 86% seen only once. The top ten clones comprise roughly 3.1% of the sample.

As regards this clone: This receptor's antigen is unknown. Nothing much larger sits one base from this clone, and base qualities are not available.

The sequence is built from TRBV24-1 and TRBJ2-1, with 7 bases aligning to TRBD2. This receptor was obtained from a woman between 35 and 50 years old with acute COVID-19. Sequenced sample: PBMCs or T cells enriched from blood (not recorded which). The CDR3 protein is CATSDGTSAGNEQFF. The sequenced DNA: TGTGCCACCAGTGATGGCACTAGCGCGGGCAATGAGCAGTTCTTC.